These T cell receptor beta chains were read from a single sample in a study of T cell responses to AZD1222 COVID-19 vaccine. Using immunoSEQ multiplex PCR, the repertoire was profiled, and TCRdb retains in-frame clones only, with some absent. The sample consists of 100,000 to 140,000 clones, 91% of them appearing once. This specimen consisted of peripheral blood, obtained on day 0 of AZD1222 vaccination. These receptors originate from an adult in good health. Each CDR3 is given with its conserved first and last residue. Each record gives: V gene, D gene, J gene, clone size, CDR3 protein, CDR3 DNA. D genes are given only for firm matches. Size is stated for part of the rows, as once, few or many counts, or as a class when the clone is expanded.

TRBV19	-	TRBJ2-3	-	CASSPKGLYTDTQYF	TGTGCCAGTAGCCCTAAGGGACTTTACACAGATACGCAGTATTTT
TRBV7-8	TRBD1	TRBJ2-7	-	CASSLGTGAYEQYF	TGTGCCAGCAGCTTAGGGACAGGGGCGTACGAGCAGTACTTC
TRBV6-2/TRBV6-3	-	TRBJ1-5	-	CASSPTVLEGPQHF	TGTGCCAGCAGTCCAACGGTCCTCGAGGGGCCCCAGCATTTT
TRBV18	-	TRBJ2-7	-	CASSLAGTKGYEQYF	TGTGCCAGCTCACTGGCCGGGACAAAGGGGTACGAGCAGTACTTC
TRBV11-2	-	TRBJ1-2	-	CASSLVRGGGYTF	TGTGCCAGCAGCTTGGTCAGGGGAGGTGGCTACACCTTC
TRBV29-1	-	TRBJ1-1	-	CSVGARPDEIRNTEAFF	TGCAGCGTTGGGGCTAGACCAGACGAGATAAGGAACACTGAAGCTTTCTTT
TRBV13	TRBD2	TRBJ2-7	-	CASSSRLGGGRYEQYF	TGTGCCAGCAGCTCCCGCCTCGGGGGGGGGCGGTACGAGCAGTACTTC
TRBV24-1	TRBD2	TRBJ2-3	-	CATSEPGTNTDTQYF	TGTGCCACCAGTGAACCCGGGACTAACACAGATACGCAGTATTTT
TRBV9	TRBD1	TRBJ1-2	-	CASSGTGGDYGYTF	TGTGCCAGCAGCGGGACAGGGGGCGACTATGGCTACACCTTC
TRBV5-4	TRBD1	TRBJ1-2	-	CASSLQGVDGYTF	TGTGCCAGCAGCTTGCAGGGGGTCGACGGCTACACCTTC
TRBV3-1/TRBV3-2	-	TRBJ1-2	-	CASSPRGGQSYGYTF	TGTGCCAGCAGCCCAAGGGGCGGACAGAGCTATGGCTACACCTTC
TRBV6-2/TRBV6-3	-	TRBJ1-4	-	CASSFAGLGEKLFF	TGTGCCAGCAGTTTTGCAGGGCTTGGCGAAAAACTGTTTTTT
TRBV19	-	TRBJ1-5	-	CASSIDRTENQPQHF	TGTGCCAGTAGTATAGATCGAACGGAGAATCAGCCCCAGCATTTT
TRBV18	-	TRBJ1-5	-	CASSPFGQQSNQPQHF	TGTGCCAGCTCACCATTTGGACAACAAAGCAATCAGCCCCAGCATTTT
TRBV5-4	TRBD1	TRBJ1-5	-	CASSPGQTQPQHF	TGTGCCAGCAGCCCGGGACAGACTCAGCCCCAGCATTTT
TRBV6-6	TRBD1	TRBJ1-1	-	CASKGGGGGTEAFF	TGTGCCAGCAAGGGAGGAGGGGGCGGTACTGAAGCTTTCTTT
TRBV2	-	TRBJ1-1	-	CASTLQGIYTEAFF	TGTGCCAGCACCCTGCAGGGGATTTACACTGAAGCTTTCTTT
TRBV5-1	-	TRBJ2-4	-	CASSFSRTRNDRKQYF	TGCGCCAGCAGCTTTTCGCGGACACGGAATGATCGGAAACAGTACTTC
TRBV18	-	TRBJ2-3	-	CASSRDLTDTQYF	TGTGCCAGCTCTCGGGACCTCACAGATACGCAGTATTTT
TRBV6-5	TRBD1	TRBJ1-6	-	CASHKRQGDNSPLHF	TGTGCCAGCCATAAAAGACAGGGAGATAATTCACCCCTCCACTTT
TRBV5-1	-	TRBJ1-3	-	CASSYQGGPSGNTIYF	TGCGCCAGCAGCTACCAAGGGGGACCCTCTGGAAACACCATATATTTT
TRBV14	-	TRBJ1-1	-	CASSQLGGTGGTEAFF	TGTGCCAGCAGCCAATTGGGGGGTACGGGGGGAACTGAAGCTTTCTTT
TRBV5-8	-	TRBJ1-2	-	CASSHGQNYGYTF	TGTGCCAGCAGCCATGGACAGAACTATGGCTACACCTTC
TRBV10-3	TRBD1	TRBJ1-1	-	CAIRSGQASSNTEAFF	TGTGCCATCAGGTCGGGACAGGCCTCCTCGAACACTGAAGCTTTCTTT
TRBV21-1	-	TRBJ2-3	-	CAGPMGGTDTQYF	TGTGCCGGCCCTATGGGTGGCACAGATACGCAGTATTTT
TRBV7-2	-	TRBJ2-1	-	CASSPRVSYNEQFF	TGTGCCAGCAGCCCGAGGGTGTCCTACAATGAGCAGTTCTTC
TRBV6-1	-	TRBJ1-5	few	CASSDHGAFNQPQHF	TGTGCCAGCAGTGACCACGGGGCTTTCAATCAGCCCCAGCATTTT
TRBV10-3	-	TRBJ1-5	-	CAISKEISNQPQHF	TGTGCCATCTCCAAGGAAATTAGCAATCAGCCCCAGCATTTT
TRBV19	-	TRBJ1-2	-	CASSMVRGYGYTF	TGTGCCAGTAGTATGGTGAGGGGCTATGGCTACACCTTC
TRBV30	-	TRBJ1-2	-	CAWNDGGGYTF	TGTGCCTGGAATGACGGGGGTGGCTACACCTTC
TRBV7-9	-	TRBJ1-3	-	CASSPHPGVANTIYF	TGTGCCAGCAGCCCCCATCCAGGGGTTGCAAACACCATATATTTT
TRBV5-4	TRBD2	TRBJ2-1	once	CASSHGTSGGAGNEQFF	TGTGCCAGCAGCCACGGGACTAGCGGGGGGGCTGGCAATGAGCAGTTCTTC
TRBV5-4	-	TRBJ1-1	-	CASSLAMRNTEAFF	TGTGCCAGCAGCTTGGCTATGAGGAACACTGAAGCTTTCTTT
TRBV11-2	TRBD1	TRBJ1-6	-	CASSVTGGNSPLHF	TGTGCCAGCAGCGTTACAGGGGGCAATTCACCCCTCCACTTT
TRBV10-3	-	TRBJ2-2	-	CAAKGGVANTGELFF	TGTGCCGCAAAAGGGGGGGTTGCGAACACCGGGGAGCTGTTTTTT
TRBV3-1/TRBV3-2	-	TRBJ1-2	-	CASSQGLTGNYGYTF	TGTGCCAGCAGCCAAGGATTGACAGGAAACTATGGCTACACCTTC
TRBV12-3/TRBV12-4	-	TRBJ1-3	once	CASSYVGTIYF	TGTGCCAGCAGTTATGTGGGCACCATATATTTT
TRBV4-2	TRBD1	TRBJ2-2	-	CASSLSTGTTNTGELFF	TGTGCCAGCAGCCTTTCGACAGGGACAACGAACACCGGGGAGCTGTTTTTT
TRBV19	TRBD1	TRBJ1-5	-	CASSRGQSNSNQPQHF	TGTGCCAGTAGTAGGGGACAGAGCAATAGCAATCAGCCCCAGCATTTT
TRBV5-6	TRBD1	TRBJ1-4	-	CASSFNPGTGDEKLFF	TGTGCCAGCAGCTTCAATCCTGGGACAGGGGATGAAAAACTGTTTTTT
TRBV20-1	-	TRBJ2-4	-	CSASRTVKNIQYF	TGCAGTGCTAGTAGGACGGTCAAAAACATTCAGTACTTC
TRBV4-1	TRBD1	TRBJ1-2	-	CASSQVQGAGGYTF	TGCGCCAGCAGCCAGGTACAGGGGGCTGGAGGCTACACCTTC
TRBV6-4	-	TRBJ1-2	-	CASRATWGGYTF	TGTGCCAGCAGGGCCACCTGGGGGGGCTACACCTTC
TRBV29-1	-	TRBJ1-2	-	CSAGTSNYGYTF	TGCAGCGCCGGGACTTCGAACTATGGCTACACCTTC
TRBV28	TRBD1	TRBJ1-1	once	CASSPPGQGRSEAFF	TGTGCCAGCAGTCCGCCGGGACAGGGGAGGAGTGAAGCTTTCTTT